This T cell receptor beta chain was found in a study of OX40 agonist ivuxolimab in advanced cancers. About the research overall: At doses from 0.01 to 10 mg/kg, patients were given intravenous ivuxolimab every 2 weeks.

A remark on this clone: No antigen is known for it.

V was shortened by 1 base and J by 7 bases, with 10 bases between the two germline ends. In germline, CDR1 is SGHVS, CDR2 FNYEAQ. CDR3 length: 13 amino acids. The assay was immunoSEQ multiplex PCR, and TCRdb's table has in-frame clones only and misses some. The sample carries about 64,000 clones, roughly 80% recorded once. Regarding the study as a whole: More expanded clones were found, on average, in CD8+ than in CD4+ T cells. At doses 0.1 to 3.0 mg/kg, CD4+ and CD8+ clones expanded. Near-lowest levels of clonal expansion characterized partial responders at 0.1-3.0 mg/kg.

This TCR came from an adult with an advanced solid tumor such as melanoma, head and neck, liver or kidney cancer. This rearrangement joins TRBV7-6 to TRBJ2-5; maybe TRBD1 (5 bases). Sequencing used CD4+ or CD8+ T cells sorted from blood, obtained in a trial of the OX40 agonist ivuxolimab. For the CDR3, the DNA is TGTGCCAGCAGCTTAGACCCAGGGCGGACCCAGTACTTC. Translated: CASSLDPGRTQYF.